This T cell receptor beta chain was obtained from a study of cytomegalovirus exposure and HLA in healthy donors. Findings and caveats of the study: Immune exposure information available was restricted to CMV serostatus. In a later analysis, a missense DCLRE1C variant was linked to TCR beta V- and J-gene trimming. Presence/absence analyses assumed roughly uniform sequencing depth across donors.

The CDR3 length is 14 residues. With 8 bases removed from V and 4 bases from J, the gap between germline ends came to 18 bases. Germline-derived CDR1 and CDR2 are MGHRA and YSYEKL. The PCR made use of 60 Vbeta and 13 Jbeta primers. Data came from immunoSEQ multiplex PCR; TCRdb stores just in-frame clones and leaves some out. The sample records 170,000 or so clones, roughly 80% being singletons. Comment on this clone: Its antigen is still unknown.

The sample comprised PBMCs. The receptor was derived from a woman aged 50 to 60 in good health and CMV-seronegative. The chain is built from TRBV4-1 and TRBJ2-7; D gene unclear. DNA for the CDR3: TGCGCCAGCGGATACGAGCCGGGTCCTTACGAGCAGTACTTC. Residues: CASGYEPGPYEQYF.